One T cell receptor (beta chain) is described in this entry. Its cognate antigen is unknown. V was pared by 4 bases and J by 9 bases, with 7 bases between. The CDR3 runs 11 residues. Germline CDR1 is SGHAT and CDR2 is FQNNGV. TCRdb independently ran MiXCR on the reads; one entry per CDR3 protein. There are around 900,000 distinct CDR3 sequences in the sample; roughly a third occur only once, and 13% lies in the top ten. The data derive from a study of T cell repertoires in cytomegalovirus infection. The source is a human donor in good health (CMV status not recorded). Some clones in this sample may be carry-over from other donors' samples. Specimen: cultured CD8+ T cells from PBMCs, collected from culture after CMV antigen stimulation. The rearrangement joins TRBV11-2 to TRBJ2-1, with a possible D match to TRBD1 (5 bases). The CDR3 loop is CASSWTIEQFF. The CDR3 nucleotides read TGTGCCAGCAGCTGGACAATTGAGCAGTTCTTC.